This T cell receptor (beta chain) stems from a study of beta chain features in type 1 diabetes. Study outcomes and limitations: A cDNA-based sequencing approach could over-represent cells with high TCR expression. PCR might pick shorter templates more often, in the same way for patients and controls.

At least ten counts were recorded for this clone. Antigen specificity is unknown. Every bit of the isolated RNA underwent reverse transcription, so sequencing read expressed TCRB transcripts. Measured with immunoSEQ multiplex PCR; TCRdb has only the in-frame clones, and not every one. The sample has approximately 160,000 clones; 7.5% to 10% are singletons. The CDR3 runs 16 residues. Trimming removed 0 bases from V and 2 bases from J; junction bases left unmatched: 4. Germline V lookup: CDR1 GTSNPN, CDR2 SVGIG (reference sequence). The chain has TRBV30 and TRBJ2-6; TRBD2 aligns across 7 bases. Material: central memory CD4+ T cells from blood. The receptor's source is a young man in good health. DNA of the CDR3: TGTGCCTGGAGTGTCGGGGGGAGTCCTGGGGCCAACGTCCTGACTTTC. It is translated as CAWSVGGSPGANVLTF.